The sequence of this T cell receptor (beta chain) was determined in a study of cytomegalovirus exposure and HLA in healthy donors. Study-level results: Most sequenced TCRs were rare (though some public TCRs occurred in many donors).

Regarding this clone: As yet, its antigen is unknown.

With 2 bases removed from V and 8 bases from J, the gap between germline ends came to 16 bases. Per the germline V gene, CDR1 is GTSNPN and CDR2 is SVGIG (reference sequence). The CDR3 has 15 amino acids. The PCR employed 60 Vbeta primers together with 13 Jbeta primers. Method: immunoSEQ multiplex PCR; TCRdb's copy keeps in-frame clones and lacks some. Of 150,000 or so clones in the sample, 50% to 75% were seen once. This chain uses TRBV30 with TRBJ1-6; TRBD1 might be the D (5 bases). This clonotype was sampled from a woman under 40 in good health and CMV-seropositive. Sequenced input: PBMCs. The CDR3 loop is CAWSSLAGWDSPLHF. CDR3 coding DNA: TGTGCCTGGAGTTCCCTGGCAGGGTGGGATTCACCCCTCCACTTT.